The T cell receptor beta chain described here comes from a study of shared clonotypes between healthy human individuals. About the study: Each donor's CD8 memory used one plate, CD8 naive two, each CD4 subset three.

Per the germline V gene, CDR1 is MGHRA and CDR2 is YSYEKL. V lost 5 bases, J lost 0 bases, and 17 bases lay in between. The CDR3 runs 17 residues. As for this clone: The antigen is unknown.

General study results and limits: Non-shared clonotypes had lower generation probabilities than clonotypes shared by all four sorted-subset donors.

Measured with immunoSEQ multiplex PCR; TCRdb has only the in-frame clones, and not every one. The sample gives under 850,000 clones, 80% to 95% of which show up once; approximately 25% is in the top ten. The naive CD8 fraction comprised CD45RO-negative cells positively selected for CCR7 and excluded terminally differentiated effector memory CD45RA+ cells. The chain uses TRBV4-1 and TRBJ1-5, with unresolved D. The TCR originated in a man under 40 in good health. The sample comprised naive CD8+ T cells sorted from blood. Written as DNA, the CDR3 is TGCGCCAGCAGCTTAGCCTTTGTGGGGAATAGCAATCAGCCCCAGCATTTT. Translating it yields CASSLAFVGNSNQPQHF.